Here is one T cell receptor beta chain with its context. The antigen is not known. Sequencing used immunoSEQ multiplex PCR; TCRdb keeps in-frame clones, though not all of them. The sample comprises about 3,100 clones, around 60% of which are singletons, and 20% to 25% rests with the top ten. V was shortened by 4 bases and J by 5 bases, with 14 bases between the two germline ends. CDR3 length: 14 residues. CDR1 GTSNPN and CDR2 SVGIG come from the germline V gene (reference sequence). Recipient blood drawn about 28 days pretransplant and days 30, 100, 180 after. The sample originates from a study of T cell clonotyping in hematopoietic cell transplantation. Study-wide results and limits: CD4 and CD8 repertoire contributions could not be separated without sorting.

This TCR was recovered from a female patient in her 30s who had an allogeneic stem cell transplant, so T cells may come from the graft donor. Some clones in this sample may be carry-over from other donors' samples. This rearrangement joins TRBV30 to TRBJ1-4; D gene ambiguous. This specimen was peripheral blood mononuclear cells, taken 30 days after allogeneic stem cell transplant. CDR3 residues: CAWTDGVVNEKLFF. The DNA of the CDR3 is TGTGCCTGGACCGACGGGGTAGTAAATGAAAAACTGTTTTTT. Based on the CDR3 plus reference TRBV30 and TRBJ1-4, the full variable domain is SQTIHQWPATLVQPVGSPLSLECTVEGTSNPNLYWYRQAAGRGLQLLFYSVGIGQISSEVPQNLSASRPQDRQFILSSKKLLLSDSGFYLCAWTDGVVNEKLFFGSGTQLSVL.